Below are 6 T cell receptor beta chains sequenced from a single sample in a study of blood T cell repertoires in COVID-19. TCRdb keeps only in-frame clones here, not all; method: immunoSEQ multiplex PCR. The sample lists some 110,000 clones; over 65% were seen once. Sequenced input: peripheral blood. The source of these receptors is a man of 80 years or more with COVID-19, enrolled during active disease.

The chain links TRBV18 to TRBJ2-1; 8 nucleotides line up with TRBD2. V trimming: 4 bases; J trimming: 5 bases; junction bases outside the gene matches: 1. The germline CDR1 and CDR2 sequences are KGHSH and LQKENI. This CDR3 is built from 13 residues. The CDR3 DNA reads TGTGCCAGCTCACAGGGACTAGACAATGAGCAGTTCTTC. This gives the protein CASSQGLDNEQFF.

The chain uses TRBV9 and TRBJ2-7, with 7 bases fitting TRBD1. Germline V CDR1 and CDR2: SGDLS, YYNGEE. The CDR3 is made up of 14 amino acids. V lost 0 bases and J lost 2; bases outside the gene matches: 2. CDR3 nucleotides: TGTGCCAGCAGCGTAGGAGGGACAGCCTACGAGCAGTACTTC. Its translation: CASSVGGTAYEQYF.

The chain joins TRBV7-8 to TRBJ1-1; D gene unclear. CDR1 and CDR2 from the germline V gene are SGHVS and FQNEAQ. Trimming pared 5 bases from V and 1 base from J, leaving 8 bases between. The CDR3 is 13 amino acids. The CDR3, as DNA: TGTGCCAGCAGCCGGGCCCAGAACACTGAAGCTTTCTTT. Its protein is CASSRAQNTEAFF.

The V gene is TRBV7-9, the J gene TRBJ1-1; no firm D call. CDR3 length: 13 residues. The germline gives CDR1 SEHNR, CDR2 FQNEAQ (reference sequence). With 1 base removed from V and 3 bases from J, the gap between germline ends came to 6 bases. This CDR3 reads CASSLGPYTEAFF. The CDR3 region has the DNA TGTGCCAGCAGCTTAGGTCCGTACACTGAAGCTTTCTTT. Based on the CDR3 plus reference TRBV7-9 and TRBJ1-1, the full variable domain is DTGVSQNPRHKITKRGQNVTFRCDPISEHNRLYWYRQTLGQGPEFLTYFQNEAQLEKSRLLSDRFSAERPKGSFSTLEIQRTEQGDSAMYLCASSLGPYTEAFFGQGTRLTVV.

V usage is TRBV2 and J usage is TRBJ2-3; the D gene is possibly TRBD1 (5 bases). V was cut by 5 bases and J by 2 bases, with 8 bases left in between. This CDR3 has 13 amino acids. Per germline, CDR1 SNHLY and CDR2 FYNNEI. CDR3 nucleotides: TGTGCCAGCAGTCCGGACAACACAGATACGCAGTATTTT. This sequence encodes CASSPDNTDTQYF.

The genes are TRBV10-3 and TRBJ1-1, with TRBD1 identical over 7 bases. The CDR3 has 15 amino acids. CDR1 is ENHRY and CDR2 is SYGVKD in the germline V gene. V shed 6 bases and J 1 base; nucleotides not matched to a gene: 8. For the CDR3, the DNA is TGTGCCATCAGCAAGGAGGGACAGAGGAACACTGAAGCTTTCTTT. It translates to CAISKEGQRNTEAFF.